Below are 18 T cell receptor beta chains sequenced from a single sample in a study of blood T cell repertoires in COVID-19. The table came from immunoSEQ multiplex PCR; TCRdb's copy has only in-frame clones and leaves some out. Among 150,000 or so clones listed, roughly 80% were seen once. Sequencing was done on a sample of peripheral blood. Receptors were obtained from a woman in her 50s with active or convalescent COVID-19.

The chain combines TRBV2 with TRBJ2-1, with D perhaps TRBD2 (6 bases). Germline V gene data show CDR1 as SNHLY and CDR2 as FYNNEI. The CDR3 is made up of 15 amino acids. The V and J ends lost 5 bases and 5 bases respectively, with 16 bases between them. CDR3 sequence: CASSSLGTGDNEQFF. The CDR3 region has the DNA TGTGCCAGCAGTTCCCTGGGGACGGGGGACAATGAGCAGTTCTTC.

This clone was seen just once. This chain links TRBV3-1 (or the pseudogene TRBV3-2) with TRBJ1-2; D gene uncertain. This CDR3 is built from 13 residues. From germline, CDR1 is LGHDT and CDR2 YNNKEL (reference sequence). Trimming stripped 4 bases from V and 4 bases from J, with 10 bases between. In DNA form, the CDR3 reads TGTGCCAGCAGCCCTGAAAGCACCTATGGCTACACCTTC. Its translation is CASSPESTYGYTF.

This chain joins TRBV6-5 and TRBJ2-2; 11 bases are shared with TRBD1. V trimming: 6 bases; J trimming: 5 bases; junction bases outside the gene matches: 2. Germline CDR1 reads MNHEY; CDR2 reads SVGAGI. The CDR3 consists of 14 residues. The CDR3 nucleotides are TGTGCCAGCAGCTGGGACAGGGGGACCGGGGAGCTGTTTTTT. As protein: CASSWDRGTGELFF.

The chain combines TRBV18 with TRBJ2-1; TRBD2 matches at 11 bases. Trimming at V came to 6 bases and at J to 3 bases, leaving 16 bases not matched to a gene. Germline V gene sequence: CDR1 KGHSH, CDR2 LQKENI. This CDR3 comprises 19 residues. CDR3 sequence reads: CASSPRGLAEGKGYNEQFF. CDR3 in DNA: TGTGCCAGCTCTCCCCGGGGACTAGCGGAAGGCAAGGGCTACAATGAGCAGTTCTTC.

The chain employs TRBV29-1 and TRBJ1-5; a possible D gene is TRBD1 (5 bases). The CDR3 runs to 13 residues. Germline CDR1 and CDR2: SQVTM and ANQGSEA. Trimming shortened V by 3 bases and J by 6 bases, and 12 bases separated the two germline ends. CDR3 coding DNA: TGCAGCGTTGACGCGGGGGAAGGTCAGCCCCAGCATTTT. This encodes CSVDAGEGQPQHF. The whole variable domain, remainder taken from reference TRBV29-1 and TRBJ1-5, is SAVISQKPSRDICQRGTSLTIQCQVDSQVTMMFWYRQQPGQSLTLIATANQGSEATYESGFVIDKFPISRPNLTFSTLTVSNMSPEDSSIYLCSVDAGEGQPQHFGDGTRLSIL.

Written as DNA, the CDR3 is TGTGCCAGCAGCGTCCGTCCTGAGGGCCTACTCAACGAGCAGTACTTC. Translating it yields CASSVRPEGLLNEQYF. The chain joins TRBV7-8 to TRBJ2-7; D is possibly TRBD2 (5 bases). This CDR3 spans 16 amino acids. Germline V lookup: CDR1 SGHVS, CDR2 FQNEAQ. Trimming took 5 bases from V and 5 from J, leaving 22 bases between them.

V and J are TRBV19 and TRBJ2-7; D is possibly TRBD2 (7 bases). CDR1 LNHDA and CDR2 SQIVND come from the germline V gene (reference sequence). Trimming took 7 bases from V and 6 from J, leaving 19 bases between them. This CDR3 is built from 14 residues. The DNA of the CDR3 is TGTGCCAGTACCCCAAGGGGGGGATCTGGCGAGCAGTACTTC. Encoded protein: CASTPRGGSGEQYF.

The rearrangement joins TRBV5-1 to TRBJ2-1; no firm D call. Trimming shortened V by 0 bases and J by 10 bases, and 5 bases separated the two germline ends. This CDR3 spans 11 amino acids. Germline V gene sequence: CDR1 SGHRS, CDR2 YFSETQ. CDR3 region: CASSLASEQFF. The CDR3 region has the DNA TGCGCCAGCAGCTTGGCCTCCGAGCAGTTCTTC.

V gene TRBV18 combines with J gene TRBJ1-1; 8 bases map to TRBD1. This CDR3 is built from 12 residues. V trimming: 6 bases; J trimming: 8 bases; junction bases outside the gene matches: 5. Germline lookup yields CDR1 KGHSH and CDR2 LQKENI. The CDR3 here is CASSPGDREAFF. CDR3 DNA sequence: TGTGCCAGCTCCCCAGGGGACAGGGAAGCTTTCTTT.

The chain recombines TRBV7-2 with TRBJ2-2; perhaps TRBD1 as D (5 bases). The CDR3 extends over 15 amino acids. With 3 bases removed from V and 4 bases from J, the gap between germline ends came to 12 bases. Germline loops: CDR1 SGHTA, CDR2 FQGNSA. CDR3 region: CASSFAQGGTGELFF. DNA for the CDR3: TGTGCCAGCAGCTTTGCCCAGGGTGGCACCGGGGAGCTGTTTTTT.

The CDR3 is CASSLVALRDRVGETQYF. CDR3 sequence (DNA): TGTGCCAGCAGCTTAGTTGCCCTCCGGGACAGGGTGGGGGAGACCCAGTACTTC. The chain uses TRBV7-2 and TRBJ2-5; the match to TRBD1 covers 9 bases. The CDR3 is made up of 18 amino acids. V lost 1 base and J lost 5; bases outside the gene matches: 14. Germline loops: CDR1 SGHTA, CDR2 FQGNSA. Full variable domain (missing parts from reference TRBV7-2 and TRBJ2-5): GAGVSQSPSNKVTEKGKDVELRCDPISGHTALYWYRQSLGQGLEFLIYFQGNSAPDKSGLPSDRFSAERTGGSVSTLTIQRTQQEDSAVYLCASSLVALRDRVGETQYFGPGTRLLVL.

This chain connects TRBV6-5 to TRBJ2-1, with 9 bases lining up with TRBD1. The CDR3 consists of 14 residues. From germline, CDR1 is MNHEY and CDR2 SVGAGI. V was pared by 6 bases and J by 3 bases, with 3 bases of the junction left unmatched. The chain's CDR3 is CASRGQGDYNEQFF. The DNA for the CDR3 is TGTGCCAGCAGGGGACAGGGCGACTACAATGAGCAGTTCTTC.

The rearrangement joins TRBV7-6 to TRBJ1-4; 7 bases are a match to TRBD1. Germline CDR1 SGHVS, CDR2 FNYEAQ. Losses at the gene ends were 5 bases for V and 8 bases for J; bases not matched to a gene: 14. The CDR3 covers 16 residues. CDR3 bases: TGTGCCAGCAGCCCCCCCGACAGGGCCTTAGGGGAAAAACTGTTTTTT. Amino acid sequence: CASSPPDRALGEKLFF. The full variable domain, rest sourced from reference TRBV7-6 and TRBJ1-4, is GAGVSQSPRYKVTKRGQDVALRCDPISGHVSLYWYRQALGQGPEFLTYFNYEAQQDKSGLPNDRFSAERPEGSISTLTIQRTEQRDSAMYRCASSPPDRALGEKLFFGSGTQLSVL.

The CDR3 DNA is TGTGCCAGCAGCTTAGAGAGGACTAGGGAGCAGTTCTTC. Translated, it gives CASSLERTREQFF. The gene calls are TRBV7-2 and TRBJ2-1; TRBD2 matches at 7 bases. The CDR3 is 13 amino acids. The J segment lost 10 bases and the V segment lost 1 base, leaving 4 bases of the junction unmatched. From germline, CDR1 is SGHTA and CDR2 FQGNSA.

This chain joins TRBV28 and TRBJ2-7; 9 bases are shared with TRBD2. The germline V gene has CDR1 MDHEN and CDR2 SYDVKM. The trim removed 3 bases at V and 6 bases at J, leaving 3 bases unmatched. The CDR3 has 13 residues. This CDR3 reads CASSLSGRPEQYF. The CDR3 DNA is TGTGCCAGCAGTTTGAGCGGGAGGCCCGAGCAGTACTTC.

This chain uses TRBV27 with TRBJ2-7; TRBD2 matches 9 bases. This CDR3 contains 16 residues. CDR1 and CDR2 from the germline V gene are MNHEY and SMNVEV (reference sequence). The J segment lost 3 bases and the V segment lost 0 bases, leaving 6 bases of the junction unmatched. CDR3 bases: TGTGCCAGCAGTTTATCGGCGGGAGGGTCGGTCTACGAGCAGTACTTC. Its protein product is CASSLSAGGSVYEQYF.

The chain carries TRBV5-1 and TRBJ2-3; a possible D gene is TRBD1 (5 bases). Looked up from germline, CDR1 is SGHRS and CDR2 is YFSETQ. This CDR3 region has 16 residues. V lost 0 bases, J lost 6 bases, and 17 bases lay in between. As DNA, the CDR3 is TGCGCCAGCAGCTTGGGACAGTTGATCTTGACCGATACGCAGTATTTT. It translates to CASSLGQLILTDTQYF.

The V gene is TRBV10-3, the J gene TRBJ2-7; TRBD1 matches at 11 bases. Germline V gene data show CDR1 as ENHRY and CDR2 as SYGVKD. The CDR3 covers 13 residues. V lost 4 bases and J lost 7; bases outside the gene matches: 3. The CDR3 loop is CAISGTGGWEQYF. CDR3 nucleotide sequence: TGTGCCATCAGTGGGACAGGGGGCTGGGAGCAGTACTTC.